Sequencing of this TCR beta chain was carried out in a study of T cells in Graves' hyperthyroidism and ophthalmopathy. Across the study: Peripheral blood was acquired at first diagnosis, ahead of any therapy whatsoever. General study results and limits: The blood repertoire included most of the expanded thyroid clonotypes above 0.001.

The patients, who ranged from 18 to 65 in age, presented with newly diagnosed hyperthyroidism lasting under 2 months. Exclusion criteria comprised uncontrolled infection, other autoimmune disease, pregnancy or lactation. RNA transcripts were the template for amplifying TCR beta CDR3 regions. The TCR CDR3 first-round RT-PCR relied on the HTBI primer set. TCRdb reprocessed the multiplex PCR reads via MiXCR and lists one record per CDR3 protein. Of hundreds of thousands of distinct CDR3 sequences in the sample, 35% to 45% were seen once. This clonotype is a singleton in its sample. Its antigen is not identified. Since a far larger clone is one base different, this is likely a read error. The CDR3 length is 14 residues. Per germline, CDR1 SGHTA and CDR2 FQGNSA.

The receptor's source is a man aged 18 to 29 with Graves' hyperthyroidism. The specimen was blood. The rearrangement joins TRBV7-2 to TRBJ1-1; 11 positions match TRBD1. CDR3 protein: CASSLGQGDTEASF. The CDR3 nucleotides are TGTGCCAGCAGCCTGGGACAGGGGGACACTGAAGCTTCCTTT.